The clone carrying this TCR beta chain was detected ten times or more. Antigen unknown. The record originates from a study of CD8 T cells in ankylosing spondylitis. General study findings and limits: What seemed typical of ankylosing spondylitis blood was a TCR beta motif built from eight highly homologous variants.

One entry per CDR3 protein results from TCRdb running MiXCR on the 5' RACE reads. Among roughly 240,000 distinct CDR3 sequences listed, 7.5% to 9.5% were seen once. CDR1 and CDR2 (germline): LNHDA, SQIVND (reference sequence). V was clipped by 5 bases and J by 4 bases; unmatched bases: 6. The CDR3 consists of 14 residues. The rearrangement uses TRBV19 and TRBJ2-7; 9 bases are shared with TRBD1. This clonotype was sampled from a female donor with ankylosing spondylitis or in good health (not recorded which). Material for sequencing was blood, either unsorted or a sorted T cell fraction (not recorded which). CDR3: CASSAGTGIYEQYF. CDR3 DNA sequence: TGTGCCAGTAGTGCGGGGACAGGGATTTACGAGCAGTACTTC.